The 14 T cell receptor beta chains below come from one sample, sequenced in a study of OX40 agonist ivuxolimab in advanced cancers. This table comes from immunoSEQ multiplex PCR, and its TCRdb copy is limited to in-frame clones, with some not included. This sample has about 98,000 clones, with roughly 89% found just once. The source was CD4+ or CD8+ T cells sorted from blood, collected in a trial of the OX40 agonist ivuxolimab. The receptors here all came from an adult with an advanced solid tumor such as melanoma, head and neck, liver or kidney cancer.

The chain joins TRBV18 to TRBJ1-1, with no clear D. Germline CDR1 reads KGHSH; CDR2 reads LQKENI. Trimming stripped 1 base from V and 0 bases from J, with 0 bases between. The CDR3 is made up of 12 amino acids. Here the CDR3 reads CASSPLNTEAFF. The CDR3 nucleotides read TGTGCCAGCTCACCACTGAACACTGAAGCTTTCTTT.

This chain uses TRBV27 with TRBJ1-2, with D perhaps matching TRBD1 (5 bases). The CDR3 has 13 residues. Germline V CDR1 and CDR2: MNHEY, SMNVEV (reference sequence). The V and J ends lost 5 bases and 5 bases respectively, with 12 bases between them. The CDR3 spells CASSLQGHYGYTF. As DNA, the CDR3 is TGTGCCAGCAGTCTCCAGGGTCATTATGGCTACACCTTC.

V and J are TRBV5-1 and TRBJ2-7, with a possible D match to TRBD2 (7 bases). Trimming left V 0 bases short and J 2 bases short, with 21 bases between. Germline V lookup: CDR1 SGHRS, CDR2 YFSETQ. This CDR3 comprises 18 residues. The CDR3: CASSLAVGGQPEPYEQYF. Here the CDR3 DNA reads TGCGCCAGCAGCTTGGCAGTGGGGGGGCAACCCGAACCCTACGAGCAGTACTTC.

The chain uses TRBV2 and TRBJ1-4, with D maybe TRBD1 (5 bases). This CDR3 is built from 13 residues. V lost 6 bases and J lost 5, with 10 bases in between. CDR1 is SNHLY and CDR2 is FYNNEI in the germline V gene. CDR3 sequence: CASSLGGNEKLFF. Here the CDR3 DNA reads TGTGCCAGCAGCTTGGGGGGGAATGAAAAACTGTTTTTT. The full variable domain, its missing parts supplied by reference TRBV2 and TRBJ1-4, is EPEVTQTPSHQVTQMGQEVILRCVPISNHLYFYWYRQILGQKVEFLVSFYNNEISEKSEIFDDQFSVERPDGSNFTLKIRSTKLEDSAMYFCASSLGGNEKLFFGSGTQLSVL.

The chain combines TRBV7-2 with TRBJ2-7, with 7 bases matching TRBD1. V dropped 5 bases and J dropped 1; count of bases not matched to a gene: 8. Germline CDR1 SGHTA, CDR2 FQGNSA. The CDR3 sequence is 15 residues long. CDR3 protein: CASSRDRDPSYEQYF. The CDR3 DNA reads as TGTGCCAGCAGCCGCGACAGGGACCCATCCTACGAGCAGTACTTC.

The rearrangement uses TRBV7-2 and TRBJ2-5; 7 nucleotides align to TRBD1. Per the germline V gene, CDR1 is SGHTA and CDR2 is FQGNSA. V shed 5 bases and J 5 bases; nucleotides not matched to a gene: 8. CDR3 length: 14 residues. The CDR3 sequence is CASSSNRGRETQYF. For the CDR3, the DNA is TGTGCCAGCAGCAGCAATAGGGGGCGGGAGACCCAGTACTTC.

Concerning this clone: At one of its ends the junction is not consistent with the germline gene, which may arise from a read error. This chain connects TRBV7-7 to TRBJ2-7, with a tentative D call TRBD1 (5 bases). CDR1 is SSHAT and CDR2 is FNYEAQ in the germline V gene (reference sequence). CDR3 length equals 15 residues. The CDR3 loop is CASSLGQGQSYEQYF. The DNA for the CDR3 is TGTGCTAGCAGCTTAGGTCAGGGCCAGTCCTACGAGCAGTACTTC.

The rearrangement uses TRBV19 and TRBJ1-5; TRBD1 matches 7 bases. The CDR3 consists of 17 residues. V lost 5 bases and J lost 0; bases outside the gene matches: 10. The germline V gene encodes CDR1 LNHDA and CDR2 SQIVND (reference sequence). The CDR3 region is CASSRQGGDYSNQPQHF. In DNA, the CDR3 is TGTGCCAGTAGTCGACAGGGTGGGGATTATAGCAATCAGCCCCAGCATTTT.

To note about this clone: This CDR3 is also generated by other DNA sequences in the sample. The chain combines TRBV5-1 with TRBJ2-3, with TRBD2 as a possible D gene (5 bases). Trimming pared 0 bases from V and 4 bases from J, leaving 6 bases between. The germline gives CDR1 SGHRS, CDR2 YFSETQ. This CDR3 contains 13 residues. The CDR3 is CASSLEGADTQYF. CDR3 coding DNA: TGCGCCAGCAGCTTGGAGGGAGCAGATACGCAGTATTTT.

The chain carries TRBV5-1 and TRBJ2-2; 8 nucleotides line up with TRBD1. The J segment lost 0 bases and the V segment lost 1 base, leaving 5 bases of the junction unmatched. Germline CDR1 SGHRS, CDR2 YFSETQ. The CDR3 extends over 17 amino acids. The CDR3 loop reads CASSLLAGGANTGELFF. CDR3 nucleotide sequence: TGCGCCAGCAGCTTGTTGGCAGGGGGCGCGAACACCGGGGAGCTGTTTTTT.

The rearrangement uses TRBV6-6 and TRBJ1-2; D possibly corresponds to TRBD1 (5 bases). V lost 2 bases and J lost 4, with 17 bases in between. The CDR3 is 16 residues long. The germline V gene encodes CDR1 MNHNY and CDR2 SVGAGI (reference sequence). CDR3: CASSYGAQLASYGYTF. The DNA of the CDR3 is TGTGCCAGCAGTTACGGGGCCCAGCTGGCCAGCTATGGCTACACCTTC.

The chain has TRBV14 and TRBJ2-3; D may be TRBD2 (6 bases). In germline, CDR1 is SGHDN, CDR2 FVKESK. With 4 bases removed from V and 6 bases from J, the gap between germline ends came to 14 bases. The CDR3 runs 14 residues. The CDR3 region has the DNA TGTGCCAGCAGCCTCGTAAACCTAGCGGATACGCAGTATTTT. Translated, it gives CASSLVNLADTQYF.

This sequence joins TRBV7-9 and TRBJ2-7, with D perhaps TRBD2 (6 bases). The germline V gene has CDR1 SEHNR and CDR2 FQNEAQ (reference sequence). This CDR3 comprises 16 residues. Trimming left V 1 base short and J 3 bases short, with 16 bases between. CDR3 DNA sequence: TGTGCCAGCAGCTTAGTCCTGCCCCAGGGAGGCTACGAGCAGTACTTC. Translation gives CASSLVLPQGGYEQYF.

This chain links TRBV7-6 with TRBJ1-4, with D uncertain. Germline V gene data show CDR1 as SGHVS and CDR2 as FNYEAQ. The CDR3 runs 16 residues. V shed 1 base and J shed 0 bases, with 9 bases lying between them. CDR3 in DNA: TGTGCCAGCAGCTTAGTCCCGCAAACAACTAATGAAAAACTGTTTTTT. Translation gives CASSLVPQTTNEKLFF.